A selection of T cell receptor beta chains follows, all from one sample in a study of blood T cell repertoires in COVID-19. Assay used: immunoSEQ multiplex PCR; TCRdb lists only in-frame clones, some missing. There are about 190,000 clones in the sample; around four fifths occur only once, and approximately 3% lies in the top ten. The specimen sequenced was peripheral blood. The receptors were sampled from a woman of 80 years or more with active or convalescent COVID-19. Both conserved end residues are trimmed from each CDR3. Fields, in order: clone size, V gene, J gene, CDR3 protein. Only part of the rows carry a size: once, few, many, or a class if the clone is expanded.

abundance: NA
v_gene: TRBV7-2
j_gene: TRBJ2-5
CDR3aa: ASSSLGGAIQETQY

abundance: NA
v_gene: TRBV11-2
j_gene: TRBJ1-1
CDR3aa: ASSATGQGNTEAF

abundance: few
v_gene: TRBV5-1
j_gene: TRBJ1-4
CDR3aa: ASSVTGSDKTNEKLF

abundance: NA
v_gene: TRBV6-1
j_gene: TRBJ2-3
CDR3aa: ASSALGTGGTDTQY

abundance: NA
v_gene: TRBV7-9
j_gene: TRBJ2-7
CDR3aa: ASSSSVWDRVFGQY

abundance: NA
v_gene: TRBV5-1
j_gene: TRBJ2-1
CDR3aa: ASSSGGGGAPIENEQF

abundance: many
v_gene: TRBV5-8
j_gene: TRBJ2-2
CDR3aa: ASSLGTEVQTGELF

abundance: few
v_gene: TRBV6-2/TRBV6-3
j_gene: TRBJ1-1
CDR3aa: ASSYSGAGGAGGAF

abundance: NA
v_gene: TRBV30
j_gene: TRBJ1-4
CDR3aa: AWSRGQGSEKLF

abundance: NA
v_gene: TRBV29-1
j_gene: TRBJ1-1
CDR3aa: SVEGRTEAF

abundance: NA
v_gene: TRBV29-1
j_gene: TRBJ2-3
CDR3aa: SVEGLAGSTDTQY

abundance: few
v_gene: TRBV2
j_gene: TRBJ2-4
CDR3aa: ASSVVRENIQY

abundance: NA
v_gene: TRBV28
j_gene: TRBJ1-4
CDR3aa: ASSPPVSNEKLF

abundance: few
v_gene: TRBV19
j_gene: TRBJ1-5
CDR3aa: ASNRFLQPQH

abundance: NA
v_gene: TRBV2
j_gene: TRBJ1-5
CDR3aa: ASRAGQENQPQH

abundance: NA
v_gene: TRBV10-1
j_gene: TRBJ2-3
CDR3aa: ASSRTNPGPDTQY

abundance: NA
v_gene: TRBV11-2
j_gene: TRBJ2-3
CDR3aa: ASSSRGGRTDTQY

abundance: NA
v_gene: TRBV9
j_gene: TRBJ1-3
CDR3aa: ASTRGASSGNTIY

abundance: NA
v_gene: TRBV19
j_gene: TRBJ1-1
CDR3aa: ASRDRVMRTEAF

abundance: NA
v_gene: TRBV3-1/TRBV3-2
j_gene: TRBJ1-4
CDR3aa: ASSEISSGTKAHEKLF

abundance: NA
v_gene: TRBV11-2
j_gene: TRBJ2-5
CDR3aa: ASSLASGGYGETQY

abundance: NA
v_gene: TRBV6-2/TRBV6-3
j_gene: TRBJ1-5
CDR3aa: ASSSLRGLDQPQH

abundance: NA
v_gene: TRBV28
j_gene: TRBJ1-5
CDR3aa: ASSRPRQAANQPQH

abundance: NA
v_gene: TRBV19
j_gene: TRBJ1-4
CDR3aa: ASSDGDRSAKKLF

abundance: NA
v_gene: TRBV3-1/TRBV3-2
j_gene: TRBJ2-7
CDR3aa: ASSQVGGAEQY

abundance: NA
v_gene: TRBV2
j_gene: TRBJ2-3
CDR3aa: ASSEAPRGRNTQY

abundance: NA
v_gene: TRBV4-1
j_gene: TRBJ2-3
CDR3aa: ASSQAPGQGARTQY

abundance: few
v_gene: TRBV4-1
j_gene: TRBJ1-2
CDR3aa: ASSQGSLRGIGYGYT

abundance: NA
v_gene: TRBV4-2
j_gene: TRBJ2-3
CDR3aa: ASSLDKGRGGRTDTQY

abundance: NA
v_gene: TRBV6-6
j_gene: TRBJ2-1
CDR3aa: ASSYTTSGGGNEQF

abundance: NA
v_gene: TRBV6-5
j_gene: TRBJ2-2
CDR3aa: ARPTGANTGELF

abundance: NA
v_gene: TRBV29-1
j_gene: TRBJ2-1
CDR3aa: SQRTDSRYNEQF

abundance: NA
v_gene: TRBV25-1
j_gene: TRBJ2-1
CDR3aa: ASSDILGRGIYNEQF

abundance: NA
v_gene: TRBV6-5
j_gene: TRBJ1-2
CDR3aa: ASSVTGDGGYT

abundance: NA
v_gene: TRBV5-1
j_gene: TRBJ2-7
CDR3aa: ASSKGDRGGYEQY

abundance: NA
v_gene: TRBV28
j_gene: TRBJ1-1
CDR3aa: ASSLHFQMNTEAF

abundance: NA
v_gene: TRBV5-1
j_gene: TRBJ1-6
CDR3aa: ASSLQGDRGHSPLH

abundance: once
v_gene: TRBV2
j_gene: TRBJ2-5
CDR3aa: ASSRGGEETQY

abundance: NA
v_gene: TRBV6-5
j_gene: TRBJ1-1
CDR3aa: ASSSGLNTEAF

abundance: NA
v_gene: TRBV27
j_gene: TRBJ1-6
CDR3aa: ASSLSAGYNSPLH

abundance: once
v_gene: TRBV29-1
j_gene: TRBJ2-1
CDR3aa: SVEGSIHPGQGASYNEQF

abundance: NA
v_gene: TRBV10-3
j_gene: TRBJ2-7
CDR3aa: AISASREQY

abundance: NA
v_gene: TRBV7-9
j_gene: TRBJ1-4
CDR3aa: ASSSDRVREKLF

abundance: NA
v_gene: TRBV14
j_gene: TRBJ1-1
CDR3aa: ASSKGGARGAF

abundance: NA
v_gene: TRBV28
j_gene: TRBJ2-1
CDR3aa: ASLATSGRSSYNEQF